What follows describes a single T cell receptor beta chain. This sample is part of a study of T cell changes during pregnancy in multiple sclerosis. The germline V gene has CDR1 MDHEN and CDR2 SYDVKM. This CDR3 has 14 amino acids. With 3 bases removed from V and 6 bases from J, the gap between germline ends came to 12 bases. Clones were read by immunoSEQ multiplex PCR, and TCRdb kept only the in-frame ones, dropping some. The profile shows just under 65,000 clones, around 97% of them singletons. The chain has TRBV28 and TRBJ2-1, with a possible D match to TRBD2 (5 bases). The clonotype was recovered from a female donor with multiple sclerosis, enrolled in a pregnancy study. The starting material was CD8+ T cells from peripheral blood mononuclear cells, obtained after pregnancy. The CDR3 loop reads CASSFFDGLNEQFF. CDR3 nucleotides: TGTGCCAGCAGTTTCTTCGACGGACTCAATGAGCAGTTCTTC.